Below, one T cell receptor beta chain is given with its context. The data stem from a study of control samples from healthy donors and cancer patients. The table came from immunoSEQ multiplex PCR; TCRdb's copy has only in-frame clones and leaves some out. The profile covers roughly 76,000 clones, with around 94% appearing a single time and approximately 4.8% taken by the ten largest. V lost 4 bases and J lost 3, with 18 bases in between. There are 16 residues in the CDR3. Germline CDR1 KGHSH, CDR2 LQKENI. Sample: blood. The chain is built from TRBV18 and TRBJ1-1; a weak D match, TRBD1 (5 bases). The TCR comes from a woman younger than 30 in good health. The DNA of the CDR3 is TGTGCCAGCTCACTCGTCGGATCGGGGGAGGACACTGAAGCTTTCTTT. Translated, it gives CASSLVGSGEDTEAFF.